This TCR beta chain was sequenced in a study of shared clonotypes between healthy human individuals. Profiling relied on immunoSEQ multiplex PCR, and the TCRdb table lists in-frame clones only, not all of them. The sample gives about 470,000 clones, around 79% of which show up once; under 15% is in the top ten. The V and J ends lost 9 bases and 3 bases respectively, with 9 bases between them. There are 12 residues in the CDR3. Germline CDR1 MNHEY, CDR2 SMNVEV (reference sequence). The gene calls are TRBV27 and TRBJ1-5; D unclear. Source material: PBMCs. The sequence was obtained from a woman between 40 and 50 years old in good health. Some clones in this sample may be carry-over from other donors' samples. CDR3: CASWGFNQPQHF. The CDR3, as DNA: TGTGCCAGTTGGGGATTCAATCAGCCCCAGCATTTT.